A single sample is the source of the 30 T cell receptor beta chains below, sequenced in a study of blood T cell repertoires in COVID-19. Only in-frame clones appear in the TCRdb table, and some are missing; sequencing was by immunoSEQ multiplex PCR. The data hold about 150,000 clones, with around four fifths observed a single time. Source material: PBMCs or T cells enriched from blood (not recorded which). Every receptor here comes from a man aged 45-60 years who had recovered from COVID-19.

V is TRBV7-8 and J is TRBJ1-2, with 8 nucleotides matching TRBD1. Germline lookup yields CDR1 SGHVS and CDR2 FQNEAQ. CDR3 length equals 13 residues. Losses at the gene ends were 3 bases for V and 8 bases for J; bases not matched to a gene: 5. CDR3: CASSFQGAMGYTF. The CDR3 DNA reads as TGTGCCAGCAGCTTCCAGGGGGCCATGGGCTACACCTTC. Full variable domain (missing parts from reference TRBV7-8 and TRBJ1-2): GAGVSQSPRYKVAKRGQDVALRCDPISGHVSLFWYQQALGQGPEFLTYFQNEAQLDKSGLPSDRFFAERPEGSVSTLKIQRTQQEDSAVYLCASSFQGAMGYTFGSGTRLTVV.

CDR3 protein: CASSIDGAYGYTF. CDR3 DNA: TGTGCCAGCAGCATCGACGGAGCCTATGGCTACACCTTC. J is TRBJ1-2 and V is TRBV27; D uncertain. The CDR3 consists of 13 residues. V lost 6 bases to trimming and J lost 4 bases, with 12 bases between them. Germline V gene sequence: CDR1 MNHEY, CDR2 SMNVEV (reference sequence).

This chain uses TRBV27 with TRBJ2-7; 11 nucleotides line up with TRBD1. The CDR3 runs 14 residues. J lost 5 bases, V lost 7 bases, and 7 bases had no gene match. Germline V gene data show CDR1 as MNHEY and CDR2 as SMNVEV (reference sequence). This CDR3 reads CASKNGQGANEQYF. CDR3 nucleotides: TGTGCCAGCAAAAACGGACAGGGGGCAAACGAGCAGTACTTC.

The rearrangement links TRBV2 to TRBJ2-1; 8 bases align to TRBD2. The V gene end was trimmed by 3 bases and the J gene end by 3 bases; junction bases not matched to a gene: 4. The CDR3 sequence is 15 residues long. Looked up from germline, CDR1 is SNHLY and CDR2 is FYNNEI. The CDR3 region is CASSEELAVYNEQFF. CDR3 coding DNA: TGTGCCAGCAGTGAGGAACTAGCGGTCTACAATGAGCAGTTCTTC.

CDR3 protein: CASSQEEGSNEKLFF. The DNA of the CDR3 is TGTGCCAGCAGCCAAGAGGAGGGTAGTAATGAAAAACTGTTTTTT. The chain combines TRBV4-2 with TRBJ1-4; D not resolved. From germline, CDR1 is LGHNA and CDR2 YNFKEQ. The CDR3 has 15 amino acids. Trimming removed 0 bases at V and 4 bases at J, with 9 bases between.

This chain links TRBV5-4 with TRBJ2-2, with a possible D match to TRBD1 (6 bases). This CDR3 comprises 15 residues. Germline V lookup: CDR1 SGHNT, CDR2 YYREEE (reference sequence). V was clipped by 4 bases and J by 4 bases, with 14 bases between them. CDR3: CASSPPGQSTGELFF. The CDR3 nucleotides read TGTGCCAGCAGCCCGCCGGGACAAAGCACCGGGGAGCTGTTTTTT.

J is TRBJ2-1 and V is TRBV6-5, with 9 bases fitting TRBD2. Germline trimming cut 4 bases from V and 0 bases from J; bases unmatched to any gene: 4. CDR1 is MNHEY, CDR2 SVGAGI, per germline. This CDR3 contains 16 residues. This chain's CDR3 is CASSSSGVSSYNEQFF. CDR3 nucleotides: TGTGCCAGCAGTTCTAGCGGGGTAAGCTCCTACAATGAGCAGTTCTTC.

The V call is TRBV7-2, the J call TRBJ1-3, with 7 positions matching TRBD1. The ends lost 1 base at V and 5 bases at J; junction bases unmatched: 8. Germline V gene sequence: CDR1 SGHTA, CDR2 FQGNSA. The CDR3 spans 16 residues. CDR3 in amino acids: CASSLGADRFRNTIYF. DNA of the CDR3: TGTGCCAGCAGCTTAGGGGCGGACAGGTTTAGAAACACCATATATTTT.

The rearrangement joins TRBV15 to TRBJ1-5; D uncertain. Trimming shortened V by 0 bases and J by 6 bases, and 3 bases separated the two germline ends. CDR3 size: 12 residues. Looked up from germline, CDR1 is LNHNV and CDR2 is YYDKDF (reference sequence). CDR3 region: CATSRDLQPQHF. CDR3 DNA: TGTGCCACCAGCAGAGATCTTCAGCCCCAGCATTTT.

This chain connects TRBV7-9 to TRBJ1-2; D is unclear. This CDR3 has 19 residues. Germline CDR1 and CDR2: SEHNR and FQNEAQ (reference sequence). The ends were cut back, 1 base at V and 0 bases at J, with 21 bases in the middle. CDR3: CASSLGVGSVTGSNYGYTF. The CDR3 DNA sequence: TGTGCCAGCAGCTTAGGAGTGGGGTCGGTCACGGGGTCTAACTATGGCTACACCTTC.

V usage is TRBV6-2 or TRBV6-3 and J usage is TRBJ1-2; D unclear. V was cut by 2 bases and J by 5 bases, with 6 bases left in between. The CDR3 extends over 12 amino acids. Germline V gives CDR1 MNHEY, CDR2 SVGEGT. The CDR3 region has the DNA TGTGCCAGCAGTTACGCGGTTTATGGCTACACCTTC. It encodes CASSYAVYGYTF.

The V call is TRBV2, the J call TRBJ1-5; the match to TRBD1 covers 7 bases. This CDR3 region has 15 residues. V lost 4 bases, J lost 4 bases, and 7 bases stayed unmatched. CDR1 and CDR2 from the germline V gene are SNHLY and FYNNEI. In DNA, the CDR3 is TGTGCCAGCAGTGGCCAGACAGGGCATAATCAGCCCCAGCATTTT. Its translation is CASSGQTGHNQPQHF.

The chain carries TRBV19 and TRBJ1-5; TRBD1 aligns across 8 bases. CDR1 and CDR2 (germline): LNHDA, SQIVND (reference sequence). Trimming cost V 5 bases and J 6 bases; bases outside gene matches: 12. This CDR3 is built from 16 residues. The CDR3: CASSSNQGALSQPQHF. CDR3 nucleotides: TGTGCCAGTAGTTCCAACCAGGGGGCGCTTAGTCAGCCCCAGCATTTT. The whole variable domain, remainder taken from reference TRBV19 and TRBJ1-5, is DGGITQSPKYLFRKEGQNVTLSCEQNLNHDAMYWYRQDPGQGLRLIYYSQIVNDFQKGDIAEGYSVSREKKESFPLTVTSAQKNPTAFYLCASSSNQGALSQPQHFGDGTRLSIL.

Relative to its sample, this clone is medium-sized. J is TRBJ2-1 and V is TRBV7-9; tentatively, D is TRBD1 (6 bases). V was trimmed by 5 bases and J by 1 base, leaving 15 bases between them. Germline V CDR1 and CDR2: SEHNR, FQNEAQ (reference sequence). CDR3 length equals 16 residues. The CDR3 DNA sequence: TGTGCCAGCAGCCCCAAGACAGGTCCATCCTACAATGAGCAGTTCTTC. It encodes CASSPKTGPSYNEQFF.

The chain employs TRBV6-5 and TRBJ2-1; TRBD1 agrees at 8 bases. The CDR3 spans 15 residues. The V gene's germline CDR1 is MNHEY and CDR2 SVGAGI. Trimming at V came to 6 bases and at J to 4 bases, leaving 8 bases not matched to a gene. Written as DNA, the CDR3 is TGTGCCAGCAGGCACCGGGACAGGACGTACAATGAGCAGTTCTTC. Protein sequence: CASRHRDRTYNEQFF.

The V call is TRBV2, the J call TRBJ2-1; TRBD2 agrees at 11 bases. Germline V CDR1 and CDR2: SNHLY, FYNNEI. The CDR3 totals 14 residues. With 6 bases clipped from V and 4 bases from J, the junction kept 2 bases outside the gene matches. CDR3 sequence reads: CASRGLAAYNEQFF. The CDR3 DNA is TGTGCCAGCAGGGGACTAGCGGCTTACAATGAGCAGTTCTTC.

The chain employs TRBV7-9 and TRBJ1-1; D gene ambiguous. This CDR3 contains 16 residues. V lost 4 bases and J 1 base, leaving 16 bases between the germline ends. Germline CDR1 SEHNR, CDR2 FQNEAQ (reference sequence). DNA for the CDR3: TGTGCCAGCAGCTCCTCTGAGGGTCATGGGAACACTGAAGCTTTCTTT. It encodes CASSSSEGHGNTEAFF.

The chain carries TRBV4-1 and TRBJ2-7; 8 positions agree with TRBD1. The CDR3 is 16 residues long. Germline CDR1 reads MGHRA; CDR2 reads YSYEKL. V gave up 4 bases and J gave up 3 bases; unmatched junction bases: 11. The CDR3 protein is CASSRSPGQAYYEQYF. CDR3 sequence (DNA): TGCGCCAGCAGCCGTAGCCCGGGACAGGCCTACTACGAGCAGTACTTC.

The chain employs TRBV3-1 (or the pseudogene TRBV3-2) and TRBJ1-5; TRBD1 matches at 8 bases. The CDR3 is made up of 15 amino acids. V lost 0 bases and J lost 6; bases outside the gene matches: 4. Germline CDR1 reads LGHDT; CDR2 reads YNNKEL (reference sequence). The CDR3 nucleotides read TGTGCCAGCAGCCAAGAGACAGGGGTCGGTCAGCCCCAGCATTTT. Its translation is CASSQETGVGQPQHF.

Here the CDR3 reads CASSLTSGVGETQYF. CDR3 bases: TGTGCCAGCAGTCTGACTAGCGGGGTGGGGGAGACCCAGTACTTC. The chain has TRBV7-9 and TRBJ2-5; 11 positions match TRBD2. After removal of 6 bases from V and 5 bases from J, the junction contained 8 bases not matched to a gene. Germline CDR1 is SEHNR and CDR2 is FQNEAQ (reference sequence). There are 15 residues in the CDR3.

CDR3 nucleotide sequence: TGTGCCTGGAGTGTAGCGGGCTTCTATGGCTACACCTTC. Translated: CAWSVAGFYGYTF. V usage is TRBV30 and J usage is TRBJ1-2; D uncertain. V was shortened by 0 bases and J by 4 bases, with 9 bases between the two germline ends. Germline V lookup: CDR1 GTSNPN, CDR2 SVGIG (reference sequence). This CDR3 has 13 amino acids.

CDR3 region: CASSSPVEAFF. CDR3 nucleotide sequence: TGTGCCAGCAGCTCCCCAGTTGAAGCTTTCTTT. The chain links TRBV11-3 to TRBJ1-1, with D unclear. V dropped 4 bases and J dropped 7 bases, with 7 bases sitting between them. Per germline, CDR1 SGHNT and CDR2 YENEEA. CDR3 length: 11 amino acids.

This chain links TRBV11-1 with TRBJ1-5; D call uncertain. Trimming removed 5 bases from V and 4 bases from J, with 9 bases in between. The V gene's germline CDR1 is SGHAT and CDR2 FQDESV (reference sequence). The CDR3 runs 13 residues. The CDR3 DNA reads as TGTGCCAGCAGCCCCAAAGAGAATCAGCCCCAGCATTTT. As protein: CASSPKENQPQHF.

The chain recombines TRBV7-9 with TRBJ2-7; weak D call: TRBD1 (6 bases). There are 14 residues in the CDR3. CDR1 SEHNR and CDR2 FQNEAQ come from the germline V gene (reference sequence). V lost 4 bases and J lost 0, with 10 bases in between. The CDR3 bases are TGTGCCAGCAGCTCCCAGGGGCCCTCCTACGAGCAGTACTTC. It is translated as CASSSQGPSYEQYF.

This clone was seen just once. The chain couples TRBV5-6 to TRBJ2-7; D gene unclear. CDR1 and CDR2 (germline): SGHDT, YYEEEE. With 5 bases removed from V and 6 bases from J, the gap between germline ends came to 12 bases. The CDR3 covers 12 residues. CDR3 sequence: CASSFHRFEQYF. The CDR3 DNA follows: TGTGCCAGCAGTTTCCACAGATTCGAGCAGTACTTC.

A word on this clone: The junction does not match germline at one end; this may be a read error. The V and J genes are TRBV18 and TRBJ2-1; 16 bases map to TRBD2. This CDR3 has 19 residues. Germline values: CDR1 KGHSH, CDR2 LQKENI. The CDR3 nucleotides read TGCGCCAGCTCACCGGCGGGACTAGCGGGGGGGGGCTCCTACAATGAGCAGTTCTTC. Encoded protein: CASSPAGLAGGGSYNEQFF.

The CDR3 DNA is TGTGCCAGCAGCCGGACAGGGGCTGGAAACACCATATATTTT. Protein sequence: CASSRTGAGNTIYF. This chain uses TRBV21-1 with TRBJ1-3; TRBD1, the D gene given by the table, was not confirmed from the DNA. TRBV21-1 is a pseudogene segment. The CDR3 runs to 14 residues.

This clone was observed once. This chain uses TRBV11-2 with TRBJ1-1; no definite D call. The CDR3 loop spans 15 amino acids. V dropped 3 bases and J dropped 8 bases, with 19 bases sitting between them. Per the germline V gene, CDR1 is SGHAT and CDR2 is FQNNGV. DNA for the CDR3: TGTGCCAGCAGCTTCCGCCTGAGGGTAGGTCCGGAAGCTTTCTTT. Translating gives CASSFRLRVGPEAFF. The whole variable domain, filled in from reference TRBV11-2 and TRBJ1-1, reads EAGVAQSPRYKIIEKRQSVAFWCNPISGHATLYWYQQILGQGPKLLIQFQNNGVVDDSQLPKDRFSAERLKGVDSTLKIQPAKLEDSAVYLCASSFRLRVGPEAFFGQGTRLTVV.

The table lists this clone with a count of one. This sequence joins TRBV5-6 and TRBJ2-3, with unresolved D. CDR1 and CDR2 (germline): SGHDT, YYEEEE. The CDR3 has 14 amino acids. Trimming left V 4 bases short and J 2 bases short, with 11 bases between. CDR3 amino acids: CASSRPQITDTQYF. The CDR3, as DNA: TGTGCCAGCAGCCGTCCACAAATCACAGATACGCAGTATTTT.

CDR3 sequence (DNA): TGCGCCAGCAGCTTGGGCAGCTCCTACGAGCAGTACTTC. Protein product: CASSLGSSYEQYF. The chain uses TRBV5-1 and TRBJ2-7; D gene unclear. The germline gives CDR1 SGHRS, CDR2 YFSETQ. Trimming removed 0 bases at V and 0 bases at J, with 4 bases between. CDR3 length: 13 amino acids.